This entry is about one T cell receptor (beta chain). Its target is unknown. At the DNA level, this CDR3 is encoded by other sequences in the same sample as well. The sample belongs to a study of shared clonotypes between healthy human individuals. Method: immunoSEQ multiplex PCR; TCRdb's copy keeps in-frame clones and lacks some. The sample contains a few million clones, 80% to 95% of which appear only once. Cells designated naive CD8 were CD45RO-negative and were positively selected for CCR7, with terminally differentiated effector memory CD45RA+ cells excluded. Findings and caveats of the study: Only blood samples were collected, and tissue repertoires likely differ.

The CDR3 runs to 15 residues. The germline V gene encodes CDR1 SNHLY and CDR2 FYNNEI. V was pared by 1 base and J by 2 bases, with 5 bases of the junction left unmatched. The chain has TRBV2 and TRBJ2-7, with 7 bases identical to TRBD1. The source material was naive CD8+ T cells from PBMCs. The receptor comes from a man younger than 30 in good health. Some clones in this sample may be carry-over from other donors' samples. The CDR3 protein is CASSEGQGLTYEQYF. The CDR3 DNA is TGTGCCAGCAGTGAAGGACAGGGCCTTACCTACGAGCAGTACTTC. Looking up the rest from reference TRBV2 and TRBJ2-7 gives the full variable domain: EPEVTQTPSHQVTQMGQEVILRCVPISNHLYFYWYRQILGQKVEFLVSFYNNEISEKSEIFDDQFSVERPDGSNFTLKIRSTKLEDSAMYFCASSEGQGLTYEQYFGPGTRLTVT.